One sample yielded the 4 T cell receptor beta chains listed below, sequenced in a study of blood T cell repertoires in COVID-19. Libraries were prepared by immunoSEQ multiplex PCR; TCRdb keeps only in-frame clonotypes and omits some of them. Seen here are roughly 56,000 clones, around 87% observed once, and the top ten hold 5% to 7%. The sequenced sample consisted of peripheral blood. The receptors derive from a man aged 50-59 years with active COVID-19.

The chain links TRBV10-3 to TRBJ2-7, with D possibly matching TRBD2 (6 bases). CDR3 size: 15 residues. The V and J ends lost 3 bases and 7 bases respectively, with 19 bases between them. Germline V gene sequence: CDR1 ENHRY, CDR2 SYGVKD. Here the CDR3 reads CAISDLARTRGEQYF. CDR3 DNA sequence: TGTGCCATCAGTGATCTAGCCCGAACTCGGGGGGAGCAGTACTTC.

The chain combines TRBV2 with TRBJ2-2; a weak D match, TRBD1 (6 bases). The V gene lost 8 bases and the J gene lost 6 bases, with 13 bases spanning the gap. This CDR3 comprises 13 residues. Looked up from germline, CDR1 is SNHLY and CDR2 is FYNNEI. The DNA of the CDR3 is TGTGCCAGCTGTCGACAGGTCCCCGGGGAGCTGTTTTTT. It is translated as CASCRQVPGELFF.

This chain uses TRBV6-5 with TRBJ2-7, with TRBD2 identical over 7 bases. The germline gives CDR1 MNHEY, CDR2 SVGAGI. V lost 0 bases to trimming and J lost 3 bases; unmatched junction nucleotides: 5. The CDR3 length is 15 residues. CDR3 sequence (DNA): TGTGCCAGCAGTTACTCGGGGGAGGGGATCTACGAGCAGTACTTC. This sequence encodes CASSYSGEGIYEQYF.

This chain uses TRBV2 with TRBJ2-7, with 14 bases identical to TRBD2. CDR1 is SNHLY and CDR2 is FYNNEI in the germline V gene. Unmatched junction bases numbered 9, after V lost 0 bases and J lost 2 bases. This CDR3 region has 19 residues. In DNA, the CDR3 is TGTGCCAGCAGTGAAGCGCTTCCGGGACTAGCGGGGGACCCCTACGAGCAGTACTTC. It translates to CASSEALPGLAGDPYEQYF.